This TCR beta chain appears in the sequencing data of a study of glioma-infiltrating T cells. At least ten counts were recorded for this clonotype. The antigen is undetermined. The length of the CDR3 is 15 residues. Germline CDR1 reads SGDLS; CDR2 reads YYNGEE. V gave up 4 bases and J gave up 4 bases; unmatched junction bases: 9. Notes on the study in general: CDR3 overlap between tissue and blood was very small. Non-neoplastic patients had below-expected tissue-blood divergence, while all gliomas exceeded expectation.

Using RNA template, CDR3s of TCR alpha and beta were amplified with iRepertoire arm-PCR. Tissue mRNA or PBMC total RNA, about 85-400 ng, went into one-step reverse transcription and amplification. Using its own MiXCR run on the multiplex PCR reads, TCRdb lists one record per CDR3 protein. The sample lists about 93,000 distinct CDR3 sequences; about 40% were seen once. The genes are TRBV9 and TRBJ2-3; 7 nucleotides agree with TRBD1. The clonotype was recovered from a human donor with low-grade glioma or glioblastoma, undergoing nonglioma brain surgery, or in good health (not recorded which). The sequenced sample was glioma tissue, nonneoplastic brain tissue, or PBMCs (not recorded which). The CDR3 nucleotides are TGTGCCAGCAGCACCCGGGACAGTTATGCAGATACGCAGTATTTT. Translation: CASSTRDSYADTQYF.